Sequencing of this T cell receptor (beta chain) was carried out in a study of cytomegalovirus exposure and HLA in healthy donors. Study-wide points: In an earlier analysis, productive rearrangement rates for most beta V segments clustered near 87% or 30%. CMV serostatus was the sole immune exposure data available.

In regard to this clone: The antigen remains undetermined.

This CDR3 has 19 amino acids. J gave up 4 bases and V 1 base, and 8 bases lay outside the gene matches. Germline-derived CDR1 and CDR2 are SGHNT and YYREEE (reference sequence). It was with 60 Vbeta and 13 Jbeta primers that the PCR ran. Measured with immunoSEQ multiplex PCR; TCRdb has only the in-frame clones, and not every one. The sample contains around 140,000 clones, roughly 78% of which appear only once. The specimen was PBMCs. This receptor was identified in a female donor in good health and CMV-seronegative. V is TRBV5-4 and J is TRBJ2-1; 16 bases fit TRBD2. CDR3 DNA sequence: TGTGCCAGCAGCTTGCGGGCGGGACTAGCGGGAGGGGAGTACAATGAGCAGTTCTTC. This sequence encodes CASSLRAGLAGGEYNEQFF.